The rows below give T cell receptor beta chains drawn from one sample of a study of control samples from healthy donors and cancer patients. Libraries were prepared by immunoSEQ multiplex PCR; TCRdb keeps only in-frame clonotypes and omits some of them. This table has 110,000 to 150,000 clones, less than 90% appearing once. The sample comprised blood. These receptors were taken from a woman under 40 in good health. The CDR3 runs from the conserved cysteine through the conserved F or W. The order of the fields is clone size, D gene, J gene, V gene, CDR3 protein, CDR3 DNA. The D gene is left open where the match is weak. Clone size is given for some rows only: seen once, a few or many times, or a class if the clone is expanded.

clone_size: once
d_call: .
j_call: TRBJ1-1
v_call: TRBV4-2
cdr3_aa: CASSQEKRRGTEAFF
cdr3_nt: TGTGCCAGCAGCCAAGAGAAGCGGAGGGGCACTGAAGCTTTCTTT

clone_size: .
d_call: .
j_call: TRBJ2-3
v_call: TRBV6-9
cdr3_aa: CASPRGGQRGGTDTQYF
cdr3_nt: TGTGCCAGCCCAAGAGGGGGCCAGCGGGGAGGCACAGATACGCAGTATTTT

clone_size: .
d_call: .
j_call: TRBJ2-7
v_call: TRBV5-1
cdr3_aa: CASSLVTGPSYEQYF
cdr3_nt: TGCGCCAGCAGCTTGGTTACAGGACCTTCCTACGAGCAGTACTTC

clone_size: few
d_call: .
j_call: TRBJ2-7
v_call: TRBV30
cdr3_aa: CAWSSGPPNEQYF
cdr3_nt: TGTGCCTGGAGCTCCGGGCCTCCCAACGAGCAGTACTTC

clone_size: .
d_call: TRBD1
j_call: TRBJ1-4
v_call: TRBV28
cdr3_aa: CASSKQGYLEKLFF
cdr3_nt: TGTGCCAGCAGTAAACAGGGGTACCTCGAAAAACTGTTTTTT

clone_size: .
d_call: TRBD2
j_call: TRBJ2-2
v_call: TRBV20-1
cdr3_aa: CSASGLAGAGELFF
cdr3_nt: TGCAGTGCAAGTGGGCTAGCGGGAGCCGGGGAGCTGTTTTTT

clone_size: .
d_call: .
j_call: TRBJ2-5
v_call: TRBV21-1
cdr3_aa: CASSKALGSGRWANSTQYF
cdr3_nt: TGTGCCAGCAGCAAAGCGCTTGGGTCCGGCCGGTGGGCAAATTCGACCCAGTACTTC

clone_size: .
d_call: TRBD1
j_call: TRBJ2-2
v_call: TRBV12-3/TRBV12-4
cdr3_aa: CASTPTGTGELFF
cdr3_nt: TGTGCCAGCACCCCGACAGGGACCGGGGAGCTGTTTTTT

clone_size: .
d_call: TRBD2
j_call: TRBJ2-3
v_call: TRBV7-3
cdr3_aa: CASSLGSAGGTDTQYF
cdr3_nt: TGTGCCAGCAGCTTGGGTTCAGCGGGAGGCACAGATACGCAGTATTTT

clone_size: .
d_call: .
j_call: TRBJ1-4
v_call: TRBV5-4
cdr3_aa: CASSGANEKLFF
cdr3_nt: TGTGCCAGCAGCGGGGCTAATGAAAAACTGTTTTTT

clone_size: .
d_call: .
j_call: TRBJ2-7
v_call: TRBV6-1
cdr3_aa: CASSELRTIREQYF
cdr3_nt: TGTGCCAGCAGTGAACTACGGACCATTAGAGAGCAGTACTTC

clone_size: .
d_call: TRBD1
j_call: TRBJ2-2
v_call: TRBV5-1
cdr3_aa: CASSPWDRANTGELFF
cdr3_nt: TGCGCCAGCAGCCCATGGGACAGAGCGAACACCGGGGAGCTGTTTTTT

clone_size: few
d_call: TRBD1
j_call: TRBJ1-3
v_call: TRBV6-4
cdr3_aa: CASNGTVGNTIYF
cdr3_nt: TGTGCCAGCAACGGGACAGTTGGAAACACCATATATTTT

clone_size: .
d_call: .
j_call: TRBJ2-2
v_call: TRBV11-1
cdr3_aa: CASSPNGGTGELFF
cdr3_nt: TGTGCCAGCAGCCCTAATGGGGGCACCGGGGAGCTGTTTTTT

clone_size: .
d_call: TRBD1
j_call: TRBJ1-1
v_call: TRBV27
cdr3_aa: CASSLRQGRGTEAFF
cdr3_nt: TGTGCCAGCAGTTTACGACAGGGTCGGGGCACTGAAGCTTTCTTT

clone_size: .
d_call: .
j_call: TRBJ1-6
v_call: TRBV7-2
cdr3_aa: CASSLTYNSPLHF
cdr3_nt: TGTGCCAGCAGCTTAACCTATAATTCACCCCTCCACTTT

clone_size: .
d_call: TRBD2
j_call: TRBJ2-1
v_call: TRBV18
cdr3_aa: CASSPPRGTSGPYNEQFF
cdr3_nt: TGTGCCAGCTCACCACCACGAGGGACTAGCGGGCCATACAATGAGCAGTTCTTC

clone_size: .
d_call: .
j_call: TRBJ1-2
v_call: TRBV6-5
cdr3_aa: CASRTTGNYGYTF
cdr3_nt: TGTGCCAGCAGGACAACAGGGAACTATGGCTACACCTTC

clone_size: .
d_call: .
j_call: TRBJ2-1
v_call: TRBV2
cdr3_aa: CASSETRGLNEQFF
cdr3_nt: TGTGCCAGCAGTGAGACTAGAGGCCTCAATGAGCAGTTCTTC

clone_size: .
d_call: .
j_call: TRBJ1-2
v_call: TRBV19
cdr3_aa: CASRTGVNYGYTF
cdr3_nt: TGTGCCAGTCGGACCGGGGTTAACTATGGCTACACCTTC

clone_size: .
d_call: .
j_call: TRBJ2-1
v_call: TRBV3-1/TRBV3-2
cdr3_aa: CASSPNRAGNEQFF
cdr3_nt: TGTGCCAGCAGCCCCAACCGAGCGGGTAATGAGCAGTTCTTC

clone_size: .
d_call: .
j_call: TRBJ1-5
v_call: TRBV2
cdr3_aa: CASSGIRQPQHF
cdr3_nt: TGTGCCAGCTCAGGGATTCGGCAGCCCCAGCATTTT

clone_size: .
d_call: TRBD2
j_call: TRBJ2-3
v_call: TRBV30
cdr3_aa: CAWSLGDYTDTQYF
cdr3_nt: TGTGCCTGGAGCCTGGGGGACTACACAGATACGCAGTATTTT

clone_size: .
d_call: TRBD1
j_call: TRBJ2-7
v_call: TRBV9
cdr3_aa: CASSEGTGADEQYF
cdr3_nt: TGTGCCAGCAGCGAGGGGACAGGGGCCGACGAGCAGTACTTC